These 31 T cell receptor beta chains came from one sample sequenced in a study of blood T cell repertoires in COVID-19. TCRdb keeps only in-frame clones here, not all; method: immunoSEQ multiplex PCR. The sample lists roughly 260,000 clones, more than 90% occurring once. The sequencing sample was made of peripheral blood. These receptors all come from a person in their late teens or twenties with COVID-19, enrolled during active disease.

The chain uses TRBV27 and TRBJ1-4; TRBD1 aligns across 8 bases. J gave up 8 bases and V 6 bases, and 8 bases lay outside the gene matches. The germline V gene encodes CDR1 MNHEY and CDR2 SMNVEV (reference sequence). This CDR3 spans 14 amino acids. CDR3: CASRSDRGGEKLFF. CDR3 in DNA: TGTGCCAGCAGATCAGACAGGGGAGGCGAAAAACTGTTTTTT. Combining the CDR3 with reference TRBV27 and TRBJ1-4 gives the whole variable domain EAQVTQNPRYLITVTGKKLTVTCSQNMNHEYMSWYRQDPGLGLRQIYYSMNVEVTDKGDVPEGYKVSRKEKRNFPLILESPSPNQTSLYFCASRSDRGGEKLFFGSGTQLSVL.

The chain recombines TRBV4-1 with TRBJ2-7; D not resolved. CDR1 and CDR2 from the germline V gene are MGHRA and YSYEKL. This CDR3 comprises 15 residues. V was clipped by 0 bases and J by 7 bases, with 16 bases between them. CDR3 amino acids: CASSQDMGSGLEQYF. The CDR3 DNA reads TGCGCCAGCAGCCAAGATATGGGTTCAGGCTTAGAGCAGTACTTC.

The rearrangement uses TRBV27 and TRBJ1-6; D uncertain. Per the germline V gene, CDR1 is MNHEY and CDR2 is SMNVEV (reference sequence). Between the trimmed V and J ends, which lost 3 bases and 7 bases, there was a span of 7 bases. CDR3 length: 13 amino acids. This chain's CDR3 is CASSFGENSPLHF. CDR3 nucleotides: TGTGCCAGCAGTTTCGGAGAAAATTCACCCCTCCACTTT.

V is TRBV28 and J is TRBJ2-7; 9 positions agree with TRBD2. Germline assignment: CDR1 MDHEN and CDR2 SYDVKM. The junction had 11 bases not matched to a gene; V was cut back by 7 bases and J by 4 bases. The CDR3 consists of 15 residues. The CDR3, as DNA: TGTGCCAGCACCTTCGGGACTAGCTTCTTTTACGAGCAGTACTTC. Translating gives CASTFGTSFFYEQYF.

This chain's CDR3 is CASSQEGAGPEQFF. As DNA, the CDR3 is TGCGCCAGCAGCCAGGAAGGAGCGGGACCTGAGCAGTTCTTC. The chain joins TRBV4-1 to TRBJ2-1, with 7 bases identical to TRBD2. V was pared by 3 bases and J by 9 bases, with 8 bases of the junction left unmatched. The CDR3 length is 14 residues. Germline V gene data show CDR1 as MGHRA and CDR2 as YSYEKL.

CDR3 DNA: TGTGCCAGCAGTTACAGGACAGTCTCTGGAAACACCATATATTTT. It specifies CASSYRTVSGNTIYF. The J gene is TRBJ1-3, the V gene TRBV6-2 or TRBV6-3; TRBD1 might be the D (6 bases). Germline V gives CDR1 MNHEY, CDR2 SVGEGT. The CDR3 is 15 amino acids. V shed 2 bases and J shed 0 bases, with 8 bases lying between them.

This chain joins TRBV7-9 and TRBJ1-1; D call uncertain. CDR1 and CDR2 from the germline V gene are SEHNR and FQNEAQ (reference sequence). The CDR3 loop spans 11 amino acids. V was trimmed by 2 bases and J by 11 bases, leaving 9 bases between them. This CDR3 reads CASSLSPDAFF. In DNA, the CDR3 is TGTGCCAGCAGCTTAAGCCCCGATGCTTTCTTT.

The chain employs TRBV30 and TRBJ1-3; D not resolved. CDR1 is GTSNPN and CDR2 is SVGIG in the germline V gene (reference sequence). This CDR3 comprises 14 residues. The germline V and J ends were trimmed by 5 bases and 3 bases, with 14 bases remaining between them. CDR3 loop: CAWFSGPGGNTIYF. The CDR3 DNA follows: TGTGCCTGGTTTTCCGGCCCGGGTGGAAACACCATATATTTT.

The rearrangement uses TRBV6-4 and TRBJ2-3; TRBD2 matches 7 bases. This CDR3 is 13 amino acids long. The germline CDR1 and CDR2 sequences are MRHNA and SNTAGT. The V and J ends lost 4 bases and 6 bases, in that order; junction bases with no gene match: 4. This CDR3 is CASSAREGDTQYF. The CDR3 DNA reads as TGTGCCAGCAGTGCTAGGGAGGGGGATACGCAGTATTTT.

The chain is built from TRBV5-1 and TRBJ1-2; 7 bases are shared with TRBD1. The CDR3 is 14 residues long. Germline CDR1 reads SGHRS; CDR2 reads YFSETQ. Germline trimming cut 4 bases from V and 4 bases from J; bases unmatched to any gene: 7. In DNA form, the CDR3 reads TGCGCCAGCAGCCGAGGGGGCGAAGGCTATGGCTACACCTTC. Amino acids: CASSRGGEGYGYTF.

J is TRBJ2-3 and V is TRBV13, with TRBD2 matching 14 bases. CDR1 is PRHDT, CDR2 FYEKMQ, per germline (reference sequence). V dropped 2 bases and J dropped 2; count of bases not matched to a gene: 9. CDR3 length equals 19 residues. The CDR3 spells CASSLTIGTSGRNTDTQYF. The CDR3 nucleotides are TGTGCCAGCAGCTTAACAATCGGGACTAGCGGGAGAAACACAGATACGCAGTATTTT. Supplemented by reference TRBV13 and TRBJ2-3, the full variable domain reads AAGVIQSPRHLIKEKRETATLKCYPIPRHDTVYWYQQGPGQDPQFLISFYEKMQSDKGSIPDRFSAQQFSDYHSELNMSSLELGDSALYFCASSLTIGTSGRNTDTQYFGPGTRLTVL.

The chain combines TRBV30 with TRBJ2-3; 10 bases are shared with TRBD2. The CDR3 has 13 amino acids. Germline V lookup: CDR1 GTSNPN, CDR2 SVGIG (reference sequence). Trimming cost V 5 bases and J 4 bases; bases outside gene matches: 3. This CDR3 is CAWSAGGPDTQYF. The CDR3 nucleotides are TGTGCCTGGTCAGCGGGAGGGCCAGATACGCAGTATTTT.

CDR3 coding DNA: TGTGCCAGCAGCTTGGTTAGGGGAACTGAAGCTTTCTTT. The encoded protein is CASSLVRGTEAFF. The chain uses TRBV5-8 and TRBJ1-1; TRBD1 is a possible D gene (5 bases). The ends were cut back, 0 bases at V and 5 bases at J, with 8 bases in the middle. Germline V gene lookup returns CDR1 SGHTS and CDR2 YDEGEE. The CDR3 has 13 residues.

This clone was seen once. An end of the junction does not agree with germline; a read error may underlie this. The rearrangement uses TRBV27 and TRBJ1-6; the D is unclear. The CDR3 totals 15 residues. Germline CDR1 MNHEY, CDR2 SMNVEV (reference sequence). The CDR3 reads CASSLISSDNSPLHF. For the CDR3, the DNA is TGTGCCAGCAGTTTAATAAGCTCCGATAATTCACCCCTCCACTTT.

CDR3: CASSLAEGTIYF. The CDR3 nucleotides are TGTGCCAGCAGCTTAGCGGAGGGCACCATATATTTT. V usage is TRBV11-2 and J usage is TRBJ1-3; D uncertain. The CDR3 totals 12 residues. Germline CDR1 is SGHAT and CDR2 is FQNNGV. Trimming removed 1 base at V and 9 bases at J, with 7 bases between.

The chain carries TRBV6-2 or TRBV6-3 and TRBJ1-5, with a tentative D call TRBD1 (6 bases). Trimming removed 6 bases from V and 8 bases from J, with 14 bases in between. Germline V gene sequence: CDR1 MNHEY, CDR2 SVGEGT. The length of the CDR3 is 13 residues. The CDR3 loop is CASSRTDFEPQHF. DNA of the CDR3: TGTGCCAGCAGCCGGACAGACTTCGAGCCCCAGCATTTT.

There are a few counts of this clone. Other DNA sequences from this sample encode an identical CDR3 as well. The rearrangement uses TRBV18 and TRBJ2-7, with 11 bases fitting TRBD1. The CDR3 extends over 15 amino acids. The trim removed 4 bases at V and 4 bases at J, leaving 6 bases unmatched. Germline loops: CDR1 KGHSH, CDR2 LQKENI. CDR3: CASSQGQGAQYEQYF. CDR3 in DNA: TGTGCCAGCTCACAAGGACAGGGGGCGCAATACGAGCAGTACTTC.

The CDR3 DNA is TGTGCCAGCAGCACCTTTCCGGGGACATCCTACGAGCAGTACTTC. This sequence encodes CASSTFPGTSYEQYF. The chain joins TRBV21-1 to TRBJ2-7; the DNA was not used to check the table's D call, TRBD1. TRBV21-1 is assigned pseudogene status. This CDR3 is 15 amino acids long.

The V call is TRBV3-1 (or the pseudogene TRBV3-2), the J call TRBJ2-2; D uncertain. This CDR3 is built from 20 residues. Trimming left V 1 base short and J 2 bases short, with 23 bases between. Germline CDR1 is LGHDT and CDR2 is YNNKEL (reference sequence). In nucleotides, the CDR3 is TGTGCCAGCAGCCAAGTGGGTATCCTGGGCACCCCACGAAACACCGGGGAGCTGTTTTTT. Translated, it gives CASSQVGILGTPRNTGELFF.

V usage is TRBV11-2 and J usage is TRBJ2-7, with TRBD2 identical over 8 bases. Germline CDR1 reads SGHAT; CDR2 reads FQNNGV. With V trimmed by 4 bases and J by 1 base, 6 bases remained unmatched. The CDR3 is made up of 15 amino acids. In DNA, the CDR3 is TGTGCCAGCAGCTCCACTAGCGGCGGGTCCTACGAGCAGTACTTC. Protein product: CASSSTSGGSYEQYF. Drawing the rest from reference TRBV11-2 and TRBJ2-7, the complete variable domain is EAGVAQSPRYKIIEKRQSVAFWCNPISGHATLYWYQQILGQGPKLLIQFQNNGVVDDSQLPKDRFSAERLKGVDSTLKIQPAKLEDSAVYLCASSSTSGGSYEQYFGPGTRLTVT.

J is TRBJ2-7 and V is TRBV27, with 9 bases fitting TRBD1. The V gene end was trimmed by 2 bases and the J gene end by 2 bases; junction bases not matched to a gene: 7. CDR3 length: 16 residues. CDR1 MNHEY and CDR2 SMNVEV come from the germline V gene (reference sequence). CDR3 bases: TGTGCCAGCAGTTTAGAGACAGGGGGGAACACCTACGAGCAGTACTTC. This gives the protein CASSLETGGNTYEQYF.

J is TRBJ2-1 and V is TRBV5-8, with D tentatively TRBD2 (6 bases). The CDR3 spans 15 residues. Per the germline V gene, CDR1 is SGHTS and CDR2 is YDEGEE. Trimming took off 3 bases at V and 4 bases at J, with 14 bases between the two ends. The CDR3 sequence is CASSSSTGGYNEQFF. CDR3 nucleotides: TGTGCCAGCAGCTCGAGCACCGGGGGTTACAATGAGCAGTTCTTC.

On this clone: Other DNA sequences in this sample translate to the same CDR3. V is TRBV5-1 and J is TRBJ2-3; D perhaps matches TRBD2 (5 bases). Between the trimmed V and J ends, which lost 0 bases and 4 bases, there was a span of 6 bases. Germline V gene data show CDR1 as SGHRS and CDR2 as YFSETQ. This CDR3 region has 13 residues. Here the CDR3 reads CASSLEAADTQYF. The CDR3 DNA sequence: TGCGCCAGCAGCTTGGAAGCGGCAGATACGCAGTATTTT.

The chain employs TRBV12-3 or TRBV12-4 and TRBJ1-2, with D hard to call. Trimming removed 2 bases at V and 6 bases at J, with 7 bases between. The CDR3 consists of 12 residues. CDR3: CASSLIRDGYTF. As DNA, the CDR3 is TGTGCCAGCAGTTTAATAAGAGATGGCTACACCTTC.

This clone was detected a few times. The CDR3 DNA is TGTGCCAGCAGCGACGGGATTCAAGCTTTCTTT. This codes for CASSDGIQAFF. The gene calls are TRBV7-9 and TRBJ1-1; the D is unclear. This CDR3 has 11 residues. Germline V gives CDR1 SEHNR, CDR2 FQNEAQ (reference sequence). V was pared by 5 bases and J by 9 bases, with 10 bases between.

This clone was observed once. V is TRBV6-2 or TRBV6-3 and J is TRBJ1-3; TRBD1 agrees at 8 bases. The CDR3 loop spans 18 amino acids. After removal of 0 bases from V and 2 bases from J, the junction contained 9 bases not matched to a gene. Per germline, CDR1 MNHEY and CDR2 SVGEGT. The CDR3 DNA reads TGTGCCAGCAGTTACTCGGCGGGACAGGTTACCGCTGGAAACACCATATATTTT. This sequence encodes CASSYSAGQVTAGNTIYF.

The V call is TRBV29-1, the J call TRBJ2-3; 9 nucleotides agree with TRBD2. Germline V lookup: CDR1 SQVTM, CDR2 ANQGSEA. V lost 4 bases to trimming and J lost 4 bases; unmatched junction nucleotides: 0. This CDR3 has 12 amino acids. The CDR3 nucleotides are TGCAGCGTTGGACTAGCGGCAGATACGCAGTATTTT. Translated, it gives CSVGLAADTQYF.

The V gene is TRBV10-3, the J gene TRBJ2-2; TRBD2 agrees at 10 bases. The germline V gene encodes CDR1 ENHRY and CDR2 SYGVKD. Trimming at V came to 6 bases and at J to 1 base, leaving 2 bases not matched to a gene. The CDR3 covers 15 residues. CDR3 loop: CAIRSSGGNTGELFF. The CDR3 region has the DNA TGTGCCATCAGATCTAGCGGGGGGAACACCGGGGAGCTGTTTTTT.

A note on this clone: Other DNA sequences in the same sample also yield this CDR3. This chain joins TRBV12-3 or TRBV12-4 and TRBJ2-5, with D possibly matching TRBD2 (6 bases). The germline V and J ends were trimmed by 6 bases and 2 bases, with 10 bases remaining between them. CDR3 length: 13 amino acids. The CDR3 sequence is CASSLGLQETQYF. The CDR3, as DNA: TGTGCCAGCAGCCTGGGACTTCAAGAGACCCAGTACTTC.

This chain connects TRBV4-1 to TRBJ2-7, with D uncertain. The germline CDR1 and CDR2 sequences are MGHRA and YSYEKL. This CDR3 comprises 14 residues. Trimming took 0 bases from V and 4 from J, leaving 10 bases between them. CDR3 coding DNA: TGCGCCAGCAGCCAAGATTTCAGGTTGTACGAGCAGTACTTC. Translated, it gives CASSQDFRLYEQYF.

The chain combines TRBV5-5 with TRBJ1-2; 9 bases align to TRBD1. The CDR3 spans 14 residues. In germline, CDR1 is SGHKS, CDR2 YYEKEE (reference sequence). The V and J ends lost 5 bases and 7 bases, in that order; junction bases with no gene match: 9. Here the CDR3 DNA reads TGTGCCAGCAGAGACCCGGGACAGGGCTCTGGCTACACCTTC. This gives the protein CASRDPGQGSGYTF. The whole variable domain, remainder taken from reference TRBV5-5 and TRBJ1-2, is DAGVTQSPTHLIKTRGQQVTLRCSPISGHKSVSWYQQVLGQGPQFIFQYYEKEERGRGNFPDRFSARQFPNYSSELNVNALLLGDSALYLCASRDPGQGSGYTFGSGTRLTVV.